The 6 T cell receptor beta chains below all came from one sample that was sequenced in a study of blood T cell repertoires in COVID-19. TCRdb keeps only in-frame clones here, not all; method: immunoSEQ multiplex PCR. The top ten hold 4.5% to 5.5% of the sample, which has 30,000 to 40,000 clones, 85% seen once. The source material was peripheral blood. These receptors were collected from a man in his fifties or sixties with active COVID-19.

The chain employs TRBV15 and TRBJ1-3; D not certain. The V gene's germline CDR1 is LNHNV and CDR2 YYDKDF (reference sequence). The length of the CDR3 is 14 residues. The germline V and J ends were trimmed by 0 bases and 5 bases, with 8 bases remaining between them. CDR3 in DNA: TGTGCCACCAGCAGAGAAGGGAGGAGAAACACCATATATTTT. As protein: CATSREGRRNTIYF.

The chain employs TRBV7-9 and TRBJ1-1, with TRBD1 as a possible D gene (5 bases). CDR3 length: 14 residues. Trimming pared 1 base from V and 1 base from J, leaving 7 bases between. CDR1 SEHNR and CDR2 FQNEAQ come from the germline V gene (reference sequence). The DNA of the CDR3 is TGTGCCAGCAGCTTAGGTGACAGGAACACTGAAGCTTTCTTT. This codes for CASSLGDRNTEAFF.

The chain links TRBV5-1 to TRBJ2-3; weak D call: TRBD2 (7 bases). Per the germline V gene, CDR1 is SGHRS and CDR2 is YFSETQ. The V gene lost 3 bases and the J gene lost 2 bases, with 19 bases spanning the gap. This CDR3 spans 17 amino acids. Written as DNA, the CDR3 is TGCGCCAGCAGCTGGGGTAATAGGGGGGGAATCACAGATACGCAGTATTTT. Translated: CASSWGNRGGITDTQYF.

The chain combines TRBV11-2 with TRBJ2-5; 9 nucleotides align to TRBD2. The CDR3 has 15 amino acids. Germline CDR1 is SGHAT and CDR2 is FQNNGV. J gave up 7 bases and V 5 bases, and 11 bases lay outside the gene matches. The CDR3 reads CASSQSGGNLGTQYF. DNA for the CDR3: TGTGCCAGCAGCCAGAGCGGGGGGAATTTGGGGACCCAGTACTTC.

The chain joins TRBV20-1 to TRBJ2-7; 8 nucleotides align to TRBD1. V gave up 3 bases and J gave up 2 bases; unmatched junction bases: 6. The length of the CDR3 is 14 residues. Germline assignment: CDR1 DFQATT and CDR2 SNEGSKA (reference sequence). The CDR3 spells CSASRVGQAYEQYF. The CDR3, as DNA: TGCAGTGCTAGTAGGGTGGGACAGGCCTACGAGCAGTACTTC.

The gene calls are TRBV6-5 and TRBJ2-3; 7 positions match TRBD2. V lost 3 bases and J lost 2; bases outside the gene matches: 5. CDR1 and CDR2 from the germline V gene are MNHEY and SVGAGI. CDR3 length: 15 amino acids. The CDR3 DNA sequence: TGTGCCAGCAGTTATTCTAGCGGCTACACAGATACGCAGTATTTT. Translation gives CASSYSSGYTDTQYF.